Listed below are T cell receptor beta chains from one sample, sequenced in a study of control samples from healthy donors and cancer patients. Using immunoSEQ multiplex PCR, the repertoire was profiled, and TCRdb retains in-frame clones only, with some absent. The sample consists of 170,000 or so clones, around 94% of them appearing once. Sequencing was done on a sample of blood. Every receptor here comes from a woman younger than 35 in good health. Both conserved end residues are part of each CDR3. Each record gives: D gene, J gene, V gene, clone size, CDR3 length, CDR3 protein, CDR3 DNA. A D gene is named only where the DNA matches it firmly. Only part of the rows carry a size: once, few, many, or a class if the clone is expanded.

D: -
J: TRBJ2-3
V: TRBV5-5
size: -
length: 15
CDR3: CASSLQGNPTDTQYF
DNA: TGTGCCAGCAGCCTGCAGGGGAATCCCACAGATACGCAGTATTTT

D: -
J: TRBJ1-5
V: TRBV3-1/TRBV3-2
size: -
length: 15
CDR3: CASSQVPGRNQPQHF
DNA: TGTGCCAGCAGCCAAGTACCAGGGCGCAATCAGCCCCAGCATTTT

D: TRBD1
J: TRBJ2-5
V: TRBV9
size: -
length: 15
CDR3: CASSVVGTGQETQYF
DNA: TGTGCCAGCAGCGTAGTTGGGACAGGACAAGAGACCCAGTACTTC

D: TRBD1
J: TRBJ1-5
V: TRBV24-1
size: -
length: 17
CDR3: CATSEASGTAYGQPQHF
DNA: TGTGCCACCAGTGAAGCTTCCGGGACAGCCTACGGTCAGCCCCAGCATTTT

D: -
J: TRBJ1-1
V: TRBV12-3/TRBV12-4
size: -
length: 11
CDR3: CASRRERRAFF
DNA: TGTGCCAGCAGACGGGAAAGGAGGGCTTTCTTT

D: -
J: TRBJ1-4
V: TRBV19
size: -
length: 14
CDR3: CASSGHSGNEKLFF
DNA: TGTGCCAGTAGTGGACACTCGGGCAATGAAAAACTGTTTTTT

D: TRBD1
J: TRBJ1-6
V: TRBV27
size: -
length: 16
CDR3: CASSFDRGFWNSPLHF
DNA: TGTGCCAGCAGTTTCGACAGGGGTTTTTGGAATTCACCCCTCCACTTT

D: TRBD2
J: TRBJ2-3
V: TRBV7-2
size: -
length: 15
CDR3: CASSSWTSGTDTQYF
DNA: TGTGCCAGCAGCTCCTGGACTAGCGGCACAGATACGCAGTATTTT

D: -
J: TRBJ2-3
V: TRBV3-1/TRBV3-2
size: -
length: 13
CDR3: CASSQVLADTQYF
DNA: TGTGCCAGCAGCCAAGTCCTAGCAGATACGCAGTATTTT

D: -
J: TRBJ2-1
V: TRBV2
size: -
length: 13
CDR3: CASTTDGYNEQFF
DNA: TGTGCCAGCACCACGGACGGGTACAATGAGCAGTTCTTC

D: TRBD2
J: TRBJ2-5
V: TRBV5-1
size: -
length: 13
CDR3: CASYRAGGETQYF
DNA: TGCGCCAGCTACAGGGCGGGGGGAGAGACCCAGTACTTC

D: -
J: TRBJ1-5
V: TRBV2
size: -
length: 15
CDR3: CATRQEIIDNQPQHF
DNA: TGTGCCACCCGACAAGAAATTATAGACAATCAGCCCCAGCATTTT

D: -
J: TRBJ2-1
V: TRBV7-2
size: -
length: 18
CDR3: CASSLNSAGISSYNEQFF
DNA: TGTGCCAGCAGCTTAAACTCTGCGGGGATCAGCTCCTACAATGAGCAGTTCTTC

D: TRBD1
J: TRBJ1-3
V: TRBV19
size: -
length: 16
CDR3: CASSGWTGFSGNTIYF
DNA: TGTGCCAGTAGTGGCTGGACAGGGTTCTCTGGAAACACCATATATTTT

D: TRBD2
J: TRBJ2-7
V: TRBV4-1
size: few
length: 14
CDR3: CASSLTSEPSEQYF
DNA: TGCGCCAGCAGCCTGACTAGCGAGCCGAGCGAGCAGTACTTC

D: -
J: TRBJ1-2
V: TRBV20-1
size: -
length: 12
CDR3: CSASPGNYGYTF
DNA: TGCAGTGCTAGTCCGGGTAACTATGGCTACACCTTC

D: TRBD2
J: TRBJ2-1
V: TRBV28
size: -
length: 17
CDR3: CASSSVAGGPWNNEQFF
DNA: TGTGCCAGCAGTTCGGTAGCGGGAGGGCCGTGGAACAATGAGCAGTTCTTC

D: TRBD1
J: TRBJ2-7
V: TRBV7-2
size: -
length: 15
CDR3: CASSSPDRGHYEQYF
DNA: TGTGCCAGCAGCTCGCCGGACAGGGGGCACTACGAGCAGTACTTC

D: TRBD1
J: TRBJ1-4
V: TRBV9
size: -
length: 14
CDR3: CASSAHRGGEKLFF
DNA: TGTGCCAGCAGCGCCCACAGGGGTGGTGAAAAACTGTTTTTT

D: -
J: TRBJ2-7
V: TRBV7-8
size: -
length: 14
CDR3: CASTRGPSSYEQYF
DNA: TGTGCCAGCACCCGAGGTCCAAGCTCCTACGAGCAGTACTTC

D: TRBD1
J: TRBJ2-5
V: TRBV27
size: -
length: 13
CDR3: CASSWDREGTQYF
DNA: TGTGCCAGCAGTTGGGACAGGGAGGGGACCCAGTACTTC

D: -
J: TRBJ1-2
V: TRBV6-6
size: -
length: 18
CDR3: CASSRMYIKQGAVYGYTF
DNA: TGTGCCAGCAGTCGAATGTACATTAAACAGGGTGCGGTCTATGGCTACACCTTC

D: TRBD2
J: TRBJ2-3
V: TRBV4-2
size: -
length: 18
CDR3: CASSQDSGGGFLTDTQYF
DNA: TGTGCCAGCAGCCAAGATAGCGGGGGCGGGTTTCTCACAGATACGCAGTATTTT

D: -
J: TRBJ1-5
V: TRBV3-1/TRBV3-2
size: -
length: 15
CDR3: CASSHRPGSNQPQHF
DNA: TGTGCCAGCAGCCATCGTCCGGGCAGCAATCAGCCCCAGCATTTT